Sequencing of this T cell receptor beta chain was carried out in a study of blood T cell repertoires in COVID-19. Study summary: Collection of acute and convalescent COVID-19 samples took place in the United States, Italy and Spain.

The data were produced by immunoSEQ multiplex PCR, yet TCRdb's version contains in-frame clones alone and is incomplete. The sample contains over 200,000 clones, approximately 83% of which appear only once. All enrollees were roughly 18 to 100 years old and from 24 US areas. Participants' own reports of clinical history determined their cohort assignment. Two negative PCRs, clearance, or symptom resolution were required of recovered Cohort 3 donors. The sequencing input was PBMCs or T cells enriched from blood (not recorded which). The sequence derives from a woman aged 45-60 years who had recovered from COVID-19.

CDR3 in DNA: TGCAGCGTTGTTACAGGCCGCTCTGGAAACACCATATATTTT. Encoded protein: CSVVTGRSGNTIYF. This rearrangement joins TRBV29-1 to TRBJ1-3; D perhaps matches TRBD1 (5 bases). This CDR3 is built from 14 residues. CDR1 SQVTM and CDR2 ANQGSEA come from the germline V gene. Between the trimmed V and J ends, which lost 4 bases and 0 bases, there was a span of 10 bases.